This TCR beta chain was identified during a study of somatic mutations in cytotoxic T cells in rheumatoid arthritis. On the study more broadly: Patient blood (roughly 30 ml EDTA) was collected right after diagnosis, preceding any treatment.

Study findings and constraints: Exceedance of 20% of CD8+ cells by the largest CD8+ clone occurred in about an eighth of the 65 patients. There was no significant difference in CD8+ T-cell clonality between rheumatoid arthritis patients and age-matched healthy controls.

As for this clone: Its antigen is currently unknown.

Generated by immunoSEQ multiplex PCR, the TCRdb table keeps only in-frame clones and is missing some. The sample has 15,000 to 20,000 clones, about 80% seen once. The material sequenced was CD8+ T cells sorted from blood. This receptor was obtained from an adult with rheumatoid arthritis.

The CDR3 region is CASSLEWGGNQPQHF. The CDR3 DNA is TGTGCCAGCAGTTTAGAATGGGGAGGCAATCAGCCCCAGCATTTT. V is TRBV27 and J is TRBJ1-5; D is undetermined. The CDR3 extends over 15 amino acids. The V and J ends lost 2 bases and 2 bases respectively, with 10 bases between them. CDR1 and CDR2 (germline): MNHEY, SMNVEV (reference sequence).